Shown below are 28 T cell receptor beta chains from a single sample sequenced in a study of radiotherapy plus CTLA-4 blockade in lung cancer. Using immunoSEQ multiplex PCR, the repertoire was profiled, and TCRdb retains in-frame clones only, with some absent. The repertoire consists of about 60,000 clones, with 77% occurring once and the leading ten covering less than 4%. Here the sequenced sample was peripheral blood, taken from a patient treated with radiotherapy plus ipilimumab. These receptors came from a human donor with non-small cell lung cancer who had a partial response to radiotherapy plus ipilimumab.

The gene calls are TRBV11-2 and TRBJ2-3; D is undetermined. Trimming cost V 6 bases and J 1 base, with 14 bases left between them. The germline gives CDR1 SGHAT, CDR2 FQNNGV. The CDR3 runs 15 residues. CDR3 amino acids: CASSIGPLGTDTQYF. CDR3 nucleotides: TGTGCCAGCAGTATCGGTCCCCTGGGCACAGATACGCAGTATTTT.

This chain joins TRBV9 and TRBJ2-1; D unclear. V lost 1 base and J lost 5, with 13 bases in between. CDR3 length equals 15 residues. CDR1 and CDR2 (germline): SGDLS, YYNGEE. The DNA of the CDR3 is TGTGCCAGCAGCGTAAGTCTACTAACGAACAATGAGCAGTTCTTC. Residues: CASSVSLLTNNEQFF.

The J gene is TRBJ2-1, the V gene TRBV5-5; 11 bases line up with TRBD1. Germline loops: CDR1 SGHKS, CDR2 YYEKEE (reference sequence). This CDR3 comprises 16 residues. The ends lost 5 bases at V and 7 bases at J; junction bases unmatched: 11. CDR3 residues: CASSYAPGQGENEQFF. The CDR3 nucleotides are TGTGCCAGCAGTTATGCTCCGGGACAGGGGGAGAATGAGCAGTTCTTC.

This clone was seen a handful of times. The rearrangement uses TRBV7-9 and TRBJ2-4, with D perhaps TRBD1 (7 bases). This CDR3 has 17 amino acids. Germline values: CDR1 SEHNR, CDR2 FQNEAQ (reference sequence). V lost 3 bases and J 1 base, leaving 16 bases between the germline ends. As DNA, the CDR3 is TGTGCCAGCAGCTTTCAGGGGGAGGATCCGGCCAAAAACATTCAGTACTTC. Protein product: CASSFQGEDPAKNIQYF.

The V and J genes are TRBV27 and TRBJ2-1; 16 bases are a match to TRBD2. Germline V gene lookup returns CDR1 MNHEY and CDR2 SMNVEV (reference sequence). CDR3 length: 16 residues. Trimming removed 4 bases from V and 7 bases from J; junction bases left unmatched: 4. The CDR3 DNA reads as TGTGCCAGCAGTTCGGGACTAGCGGGGGGGCATAATGAGCAGTTCTTC. Translation gives CASSSGLAGGHNEQFF.

The chain recombines TRBV2 with TRBJ2-3; the D is unclear. The V gene's germline CDR1 is SNHLY and CDR2 FYNNEI. The CDR3 is 12 residues long. Between the trimmed V and J ends, which lost 5 bases and 0 bases, there was a span of 3 bases. Written as DNA, the CDR3 is TGTGCCAGCAGTACTAGCACAGATACGCAGTATTTT. Translated: CASSTSTDTQYF.

J is TRBJ2-5 and V is TRBV6-5; tentative D call: TRBD2 (5 bases). The germline V and J ends were trimmed by 7 bases and 11 bases, with 17 bases remaining between them. The CDR3 loop spans 12 amino acids. Germline lookup yields CDR1 MNHEY and CDR2 SVGAGI. Written as DNA, the CDR3 is TGTGCCAGCAAAGGTGCGGAGGTAGGGCAGTACTTC. It yields the protein CASKGAEVGQYF.

As DNA, the CDR3 is TGTGCCAGCAGTTTATGGGGACAGGGGTTCACCGGGGAGCTGTTTTTT. The encoded protein is CASSLWGQGFTGELFF. The V gene is TRBV28, the J gene TRBJ2-2, with TRBD1 matching 10 bases. The CDR3 has 16 amino acids. V lost 0 bases, J lost 4 bases, and 2 bases stayed unmatched. Germline V CDR1 and CDR2: MDHEN, SYDVKM.

As to this clone: The identical CDR3 is also encoded by other nucleotide sequences in the sample. The chain uses TRBV7-3 and TRBJ1-1; TRBD1 is a possible D gene (5 bases). This CDR3 is built from 13 residues. Between the trimmed V and J ends, which lost 6 bases and 1 base, there was a span of 9 bases. CDR1 SGHTA and CDR2 FQGTGA come from the germline V gene. CDR3 coding DNA: TGTGCCAGCAGGGCTACAGGGAACACTGAAGCTTTCTTT. Protein sequence: CASRATGNTEAFF.

This CDR3 reads CASSPRGRDNEQFF. In DNA, the CDR3 is TGTGCCAGCAGCCCGAGGGGGAGAGACAATGAGCAGTTCTTC. This chain links TRBV11-3 with TRBJ2-1, with D possibly TRBD1 on 6 matching bases. The CDR3 sequence is 14 residues long. Germline V gene lookup returns CDR1 SGHNT and CDR2 YENEEA. V was cut by 5 bases and J by 5 bases, with 13 bases left in between.

This chain joins TRBV10-3 and TRBJ2-5, with 10 nucleotides matching TRBD1. V was pared by 8 bases and J by 1 base, with 4 bases of the junction left unmatched. The CDR3 is 14 amino acids. The germline CDR1 and CDR2 sequences are ENHRY and SYGVKD. CDR3 sequence: CAIARQGAQETQYF. The CDR3 region has the DNA TGTGCCATCGCTAGACAGGGGGCCCAAGAGACCCAGTACTTC.

This clone was counted only a few times. A read error may produce the germline difference seen at one junction end. The gene calls are TRBV7-9 and TRBJ1-2; weak D call: TRBD1 (6 bases). This CDR3 region has 12 residues. Germline V gene sequence: CDR1 SEHNR, CDR2 FQNEAQ (reference sequence). CDR3 region: CASSPGRQGSFF. The CDR3, as DNA: TGTGCCAGCAGCCCCGGGAGGCAGGGGAGCTTCTTC.

The chain is built from TRBV27 and TRBJ2-2; D gene uncertain. CDR1 is MNHEY and CDR2 is SMNVEV in the germline V gene (reference sequence). V was cut by 0 bases and J by 4 bases, with 3 bases left in between. This CDR3 is built from 13 residues. The CDR3 coding sequence is TGTGCCAGCAGTTTATCGGCCACCGGGGAGCTGTTTTTT. Its translation is CASSLSATGELFF.

The genes are TRBV21-1 and TRBJ1-1; no check of the table's D call, TRBD1, against the DNA was made. TRBV21-1 is deemed a pseudogene. The CDR3 is made up of 15 amino acids. CDR3 nucleotide sequence: TGTGCCAGCAGCAAAGGACAGTTAACGAACACTGAAGCTTTCTTT. Its protein product is CASSKGQLTNTEAFF.

The rearrangement links TRBV5-5 to TRBJ1-6, with no clear D. The CDR3 has 17 amino acids. CDR1 is SGHKS and CDR2 is YYEKEE in the germline V gene (reference sequence). Trimming left V 4 bases short and J 5 bases short, with 19 bases between. The CDR3 protein is CASSISLGSVNNSPLHF. The CDR3 nucleotides are TGTGCCAGCAGCATAAGTTTGGGCAGTGTAAATAATTCACCCCTCCACTTT.

The chain links TRBV19 to TRBJ1-6; D is unclear. V gave up 4 bases and J gave up 7 bases, with 11 bases separating them. The CDR3 contains 14 residues. Germline V lookup: CDR1 LNHDA, CDR2 SQIVND (reference sequence). The CDR3 region is CASSTRVENSPLHF. The CDR3, as DNA: TGTGCCAGTAGTACCCGGGTGGAAAATTCACCCCTCCACTTT. The full variable domain, in which reference TRBV19 and TRBJ1-6 provide the parts outside the CDR3, is DGGITQSPKYLFRKEGQNVTLSCEQNLNHDAMYWYRQDPGQGLRLIYYSQIVNDFQKGDIAEGYSVSREKKESFPLTVTSAQKNPTAFYLCASSTRVENSPLHFGNGTRLTVT.

This chain joins TRBV11-2 and TRBJ1-4; the D gene is possibly TRBD1 (6 bases). CDR1 is SGHAT and CDR2 is FQNNGV in the germline V gene. The CDR3 runs 19 residues. V lost 1 base and J 2 bases, leaving 20 bases between the germline ends. CDR3 bases: TGTGCCAGCAGCTTAGCCCCCCTGAGGGGGGGCGAGACTAATGAAAAACTGTTTTTT. As protein: CASSLAPLRGGETNEKLFF.

The chain links TRBV7-9 to TRBJ2-7; 8 bases fit TRBD1. V trimming: 5 bases; J trimming: 5 bases; junction bases outside the gene matches: 11. CDR1 is SEHNR, CDR2 FQNEAQ, per germline (reference sequence). The CDR3 spans 15 residues. The chain's CDR3 is CASSQAGTGKNEQYF. In DNA, the CDR3 is TGTGCCAGCAGCCAAGCCGGGACAGGAAAAAACGAGCAGTACTTC.

About this clone: An end of the junction differs from the germline gene, which may be a read error. The chain uses TRBV28 and TRBJ1-2; possibly TRBD1 for D (6 bases). Germline CDR1 is MDHEN and CDR2 is SYDVKM. The length of the CDR3 is 17 residues. DNA for the CDR3: TGTGCCAGCCGTTTTACCGACTGGGACATAACTAACTATGGCTACACCTTC. Translation: CASRFTDWDITNYGYTF.

The chain is built from TRBV6-4 and TRBJ2-2, with 11 bases lining up with TRBD1. The ends lost 2 bases at V and 3 bases at J; junction bases unmatched: 14. The CDR3 totals 20 residues. Germline loops: CDR1 MRHNA, CDR2 SNTAGT. CDR3 protein: CASSDNRLPGQGGYTGELFF. In nucleotides, the CDR3 is TGTGCCAGCAGTGACAATCGCCTACCGGGACAGGGGGGGTACACCGGGGAGCTGTTTTTT.

CDR3: CASSYSPAALEAFF. CDR3 sequence (DNA): TGTGCCAGCAGTTACTCGCCGGCGGCCCTTGAAGCTTTCTTT. This sequence joins TRBV6-5 and TRBJ1-1; no reliable D call. Trimming removed 0 bases from V and 7 bases from J, with 12 bases in between. CDR1 MNHEY and CDR2 SVGAGI come from the germline V gene. The CDR3 is made up of 14 amino acids.

In DNA, the CDR3 is TGTGCCAGCAGGTCGACAGGGAGCTCCTACAATGAGCAGTTCTTC. This gives the protein CASRSTGSSYNEQFF. The chain is built from TRBV6-6 and TRBJ2-1; 7 bases align to TRBD1. This CDR3 comprises 15 residues. J was trimmed by 0 bases and V by 6 bases; bases with no gene match: 5. CDR1 MNHNY and CDR2 SVGAGI come from the germline V gene (reference sequence).

In its sample, this clone was seen once. The CDR3 reads CSVDILLSGGTPSTDTQYF. The CDR3 nucleotides read TGCAGCGTTGATATACTTCTCAGCGGGGGGACTCCTAGCACAGATACGCAGTATTTT. J is TRBJ2-3 and V is TRBV29-1; 9 bases agree with TRBD2. CDR3 size: 19 residues. After removal of 3 bases from V and 0 bases from J, the junction contained 16 bases not matched to a gene. Germline assignment: CDR1 SQVTM and CDR2 ANQGSEA.

This chain connects TRBV5-1 to TRBJ2-5; tentative D call: TRBD2 (6 bases). V was shortened by 4 bases and J by 4 bases, with 11 bases between the two germline ends. The germline V gene has CDR1 SGHRS and CDR2 YFSETQ. The CDR3 runs 13 residues. The CDR3 DNA reads as TGCGCCAGCAGCAGCGGGTCGGGAGAGACCCAGTACTTC. Protein: CASSSGSGETQYF.

This sequence joins TRBV9 and TRBJ2-5, with D perhaps matching TRBD1 (6 bases). V was trimmed by 0 bases and J by 4 bases, leaving 13 bases between them. Looked up from germline, CDR1 is SGDLS and CDR2 is YYNGEE. The CDR3 spans 15 residues. The CDR3 region has the DNA TGTGCCAGCAGCGTAGACGTAGGACAGATAGAGACCCAGTACTTC. Its translation is CASSVDVGQIETQYF.

The chain is built from TRBV7-2 and TRBJ1-2; tentative D call: TRBD1 (5 bases). CDR1 and CDR2 from the germline V gene are SGHTA and FQGNSA. V shed 4 bases and J shed 5 bases, with 26 bases lying between them. The CDR3 contains 18 residues. The CDR3 DNA is TGTGCCAGCAGCTCCATCCGAATAGACAGCCTAACAGATTATGGCTACACCTTC. Its translation is CASSSIRIDSLTDYGYTF.

This chain uses TRBV6-1 with TRBJ2-7, with D perhaps matching TRBD1 (6 bases). The V and J ends lost 7 bases and 0 bases respectively, with 7 bases between them. The germline gives CDR1 MNHNS, CDR2 SASEGT. CDR3 length equals 12 residues. The CDR3 DNA is TGTGCCAGCACAGGGGCCTCCTACGAGCAGTACTTC. Its translation: CASTGASYEQYF.

In this sample, this clone turned up once. The chain has TRBV2 and TRBJ1-2; tentative D call: TRBD1 (5 bases). Germline CDR1 reads SNHLY; CDR2 reads FYNNEI. The CDR3 covers 13 residues. V was clipped by 3 bases and J by 5 bases, with 10 bases between them. Written as DNA, the CDR3 is TGTGCCAGCAGTGAGGGGGGACGGTATGGCTACACCTTC. Translating it yields CASSEGGRYGYTF.